This note documents a single T cell receptor beta chain sequence. Its antigen is undetermined. This sample was included in a study of graft-versus-host responses after intestinal transplantation. In the study overall: Every recipient underwent anti-thymocyte globulin induction, then tacrolimus and steroids for two to four years. Notes on the study in general: Early post-transplant HvG declines were associated with peak circulating GvH clone levels. Patients with graft-donor T cell macrochimerism had high graft-versus-host to host-versus-graft clonal ratios in allografts.

The CDR3 is 14 residues long. Trimming stripped 4 bases from V and 0 bases from J, with 7 bases between. Germline V gives CDR1 SNHLY, CDR2 FYNNEI. Here immunoSEQ multiplex PCR was the method, and the copy in TCRdb shows in-frame clones only, minus some. The top ten hold approximately 1% of the sample, which has about 110,000 clones, about 92% seen once. The origin of this receptor is a human donor who was the organ donor for an intestinal transplant. The chain combines TRBV2 with TRBJ1-3; D gene uncertain. The specimen was unstimulated CD8+ T cells sorted from spleen or lymph node cells, collected before transplant. The CDR3 is CASSVTDSGNTIYF. CDR3 nucleotide sequence: TGTGCCAGCAGTGTCACAGACTCTGGAAACACCATATATTTT.